This TCR beta chain was profiled in a study of Ad26.COV2.S vaccination and SARS-CoV-2 variants. Trimming shortened V by 2 bases and J by 6 bases, and 20 bases separated the two germline ends. The germline V gene encodes CDR1 SGHTA and CDR2 FQGNSA. The CDR3 extends over 16 amino acids. The repertoire was sequenced with immunoSEQ multiplex PCR; TCRdb's copy has only in-frame clones and lacks some. There are approximately 480,000 clones in the sample; around nine tenths occur only once, and around 13% lies in the top ten. Treatment here: approximately 18 received Ad26.COV2.S at low or high dose, single or two shots; about 5 received placebo; per-sample allocation not given. Collection of samples fell on day 63 after the first vaccine or placebo injection.

The rearrangement uses TRBV7-2 and TRBJ2-7, with TRBD1 as a possible D gene (5 bases). This TCR derives from a person between 18 and 65 years old who received the Ad26.COV2.S COVID-19 vaccine or a placebo. Sample: peripheral blood, taken in a trial of Ad26.COV2.S vaccine versus placebo. The DNA for the CDR3 is TGTGCCAGCAGCTTAAGGTCCCGGGTCCAAAGGGGCGAGCAGTACTTC. It translates to CASSLRSRVQRGEQYF.